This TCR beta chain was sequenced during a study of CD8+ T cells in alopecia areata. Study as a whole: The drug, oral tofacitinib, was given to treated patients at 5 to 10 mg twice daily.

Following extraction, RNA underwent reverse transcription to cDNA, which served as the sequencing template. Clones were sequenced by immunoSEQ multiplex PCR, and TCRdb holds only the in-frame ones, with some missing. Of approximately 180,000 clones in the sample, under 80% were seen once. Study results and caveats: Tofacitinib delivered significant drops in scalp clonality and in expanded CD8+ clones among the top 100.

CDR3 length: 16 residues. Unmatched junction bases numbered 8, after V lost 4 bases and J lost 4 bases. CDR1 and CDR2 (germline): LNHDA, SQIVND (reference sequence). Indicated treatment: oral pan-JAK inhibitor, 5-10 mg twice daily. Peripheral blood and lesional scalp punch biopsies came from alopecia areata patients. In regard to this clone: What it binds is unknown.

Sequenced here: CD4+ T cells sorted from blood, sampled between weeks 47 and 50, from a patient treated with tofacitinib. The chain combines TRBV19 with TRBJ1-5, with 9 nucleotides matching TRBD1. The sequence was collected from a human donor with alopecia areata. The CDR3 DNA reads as TGTGCCAGTAGTAACCTACCGGGACAGGGTAATCAGCCCCAGCATTTT. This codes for CASSNLPGQGNQPQHF.